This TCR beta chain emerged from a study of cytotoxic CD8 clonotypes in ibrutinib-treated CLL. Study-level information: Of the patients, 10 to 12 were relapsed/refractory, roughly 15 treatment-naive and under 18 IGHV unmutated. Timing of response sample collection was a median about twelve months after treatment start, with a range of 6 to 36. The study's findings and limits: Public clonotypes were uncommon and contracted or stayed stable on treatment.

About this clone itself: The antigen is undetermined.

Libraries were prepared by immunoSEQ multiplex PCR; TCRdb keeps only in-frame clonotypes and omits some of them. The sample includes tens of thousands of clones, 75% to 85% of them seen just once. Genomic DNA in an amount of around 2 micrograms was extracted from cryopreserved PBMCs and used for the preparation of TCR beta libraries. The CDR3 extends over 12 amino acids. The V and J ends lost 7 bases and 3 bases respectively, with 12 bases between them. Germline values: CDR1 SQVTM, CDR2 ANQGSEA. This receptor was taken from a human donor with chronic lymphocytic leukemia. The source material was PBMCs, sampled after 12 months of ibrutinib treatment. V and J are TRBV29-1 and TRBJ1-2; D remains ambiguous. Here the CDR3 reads CSGGPGDYGYTF. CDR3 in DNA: TGCAGCGGAGGCCCTGGGGACTATGGCTACACCTTC.